The clone carrying this T cell receptor (beta chain) was observed a single time. Its matching antigen is unknown. Profiled with immunoSEQ multiplex PCR; TCRdb holds only in-frame clones, not every one. In the table there are under 100,000 clones, approximately 92% of which are singletons. The data are from a study of graft-versus-host responses after intestinal transplantation. As for the study in general: Multivisceral, liver-intestinal, or isolated intestinal transplants were given to recipients.

Study-level findings and limits: Early post-transplant HvG declines were associated with peak circulating GvH clone levels. Recipient marrow showed GvH clones, some seen first in ileum or blood. Allografts from individuals with graft-donor T cell macrochimerism displayed high graft-versus-host to host-versus-graft clonal ratios.

V lost 4 bases, J lost 8 bases, and 9 bases stayed unmatched. Germline lookup yields CDR1 SEHNR and CDR2 FQNEAQ (reference sequence). The CDR3 contains 16 residues. This sequence was found in a human donor who was the organ donor for an intestinal transplant. The rearrangement joins TRBV7-9 to TRBJ2-1; TRBD2 matches 12 bases. Material: unstimulated CD8+ T cells sorted from spleen or lymph node cells, obtained before transplant. DNA of the CDR3: TGTGCCAGCAGCTGGGCTCTAGCGGGAGGGCCGTATGAGCAGTTCTTC. Its translation is CASSWALAGGPYEQFF.